These 3 T cell receptor beta chains originate from one sample sequenced in a study of T cell responses to AZD1222 COVID-19 vaccine. Here immunoSEQ multiplex PCR was the method, and the copy in TCRdb shows in-frame clones only, minus some. Among about 130,000 clones listed, roughly 92% were seen once. The input for sequencing was peripheral blood, taken 28 days after the second AZD1222 dose. All receptors derive from an adult who received the AZD1222 COVID-19 vaccine.

The chain couples TRBV24-1 to TRBJ1-2; maybe TRBD1 (6 bases). Germline V gene sequence: CDR1 KGHDR, CDR2 SFDVKD. V was pared by 0 bases and J by 8 bases, with 9 bases between. The CDR3 totals 13 residues. The DNA of the CDR3 is TGTGCCACCAGTGATTTGCGGACAGACGGCTACACCTTC. Protein sequence: CATSDLRTDGYTF.

The chain joins TRBV11-3 to TRBJ2-5, with TRBD1 as a possible D gene (5 bases). Deletions cut 5 bases from V and 1 base from J, with 20 bases between. Germline V gene data show CDR1 as SGHNT and CDR2 as YENEEA. The CDR3 covers 17 residues. The CDR3 DNA reads as TGTGCCAGCAGCCCTAAGGTCAGGGCCATCTTCCAAGAGACCCAGTACTTC. Protein sequence: CASSPKVRAIFQETQYF.

The J gene is TRBJ1-4, the V gene TRBV30; no firm D call. The CDR3 is made up of 13 amino acids. CDR1 is GTSNPN, CDR2 SVGIG, per germline (reference sequence). Trimming left V 3 bases short and J 8 bases short, with 13 bases between. The CDR3 DNA is TGTGCCTGGAGCGCCGGGGATTGGGAAAAACTGTTTTTT. Residues: CAWSAGDWEKLFF.